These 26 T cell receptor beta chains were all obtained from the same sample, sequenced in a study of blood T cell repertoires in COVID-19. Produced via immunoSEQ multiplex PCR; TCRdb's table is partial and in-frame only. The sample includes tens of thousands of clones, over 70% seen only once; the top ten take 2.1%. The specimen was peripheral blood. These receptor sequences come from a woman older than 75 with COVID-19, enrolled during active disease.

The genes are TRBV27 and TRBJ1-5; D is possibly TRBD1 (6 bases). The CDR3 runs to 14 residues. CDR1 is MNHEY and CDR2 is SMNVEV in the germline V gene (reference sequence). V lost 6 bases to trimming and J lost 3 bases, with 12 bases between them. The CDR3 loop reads CASSQRGTNQPQHF. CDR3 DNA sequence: TGTGCCAGCAGCCAGAGGGGGACCAATCAGCCCCAGCATTTT.

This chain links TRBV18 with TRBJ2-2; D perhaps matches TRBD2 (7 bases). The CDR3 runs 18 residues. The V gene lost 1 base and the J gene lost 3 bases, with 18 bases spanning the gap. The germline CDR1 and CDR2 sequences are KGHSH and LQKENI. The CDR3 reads CASSPLGPGGADTGELFF. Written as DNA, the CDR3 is TGTGCCAGCTCACCACTAGGTCCGGGGGGCGCCGACACCGGGGAGCTGTTTTTT. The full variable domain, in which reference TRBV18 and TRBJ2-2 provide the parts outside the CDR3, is NAGVMQNPRHLVRRRGQEARLRCSPMKGHSHVYWYRQLPEEGLKFMVYLQKENIIDESGMPKERFSAEFPKEGPSILRIQQVVRGDSAAYFCASSPLGPGGADTGELFFGEGSRLTVL.

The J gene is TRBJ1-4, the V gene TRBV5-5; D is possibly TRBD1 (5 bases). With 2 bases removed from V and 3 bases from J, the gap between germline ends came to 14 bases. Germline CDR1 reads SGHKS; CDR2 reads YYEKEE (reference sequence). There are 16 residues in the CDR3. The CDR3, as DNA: TGTGCCAGCAGCTTCGGGGGTTCGTCAGCTAATGAAAAACTGTTTTTT. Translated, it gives CASSFGGSSANEKLFF.

The CDR3 sequence is CASSLMTGLDSPLHF. In nucleotides, the CDR3 is TGTGCCAGCAGCTTAATGACAGGGTTGGATTCACCCCTCCACTTT. The chain carries TRBV7-3 and TRBJ1-6; TRBD1 matches at 7 bases. This CDR3 contains 15 residues. The ends lost 1 base at V and 8 bases at J; junction bases unmatched: 5. Germline V gene data show CDR1 as SGHTA and CDR2 as FQGTGA.

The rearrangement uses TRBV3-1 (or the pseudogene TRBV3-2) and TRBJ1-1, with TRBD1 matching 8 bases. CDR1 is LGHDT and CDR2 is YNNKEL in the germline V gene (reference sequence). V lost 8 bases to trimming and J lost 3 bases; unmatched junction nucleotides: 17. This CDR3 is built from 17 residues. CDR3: CASSSSGRGRVYTEAFF. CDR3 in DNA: TGTGCCAGCTCCTCAAGTGGCAGGGGGCGAGTGTACACTGAAGCTTTCTTT.

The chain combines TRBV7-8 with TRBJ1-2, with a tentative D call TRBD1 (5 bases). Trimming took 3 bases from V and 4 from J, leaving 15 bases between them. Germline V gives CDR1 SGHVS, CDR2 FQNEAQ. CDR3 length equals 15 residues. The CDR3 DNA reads TGTGCCAGCAGCTTCTCAGGGCGATCCGCCTATGGCTACACCTTC. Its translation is CASSFSGRSAYGYTF.

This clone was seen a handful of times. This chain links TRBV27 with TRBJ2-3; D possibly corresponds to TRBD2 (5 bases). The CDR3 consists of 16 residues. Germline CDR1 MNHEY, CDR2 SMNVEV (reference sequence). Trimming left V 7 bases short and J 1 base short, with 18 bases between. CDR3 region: CASTAPGVRGTDTQYF. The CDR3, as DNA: TGTGCCAGCACCGCCCCCGGGGTGAGGGGCACAGATACGCAGTATTTT.

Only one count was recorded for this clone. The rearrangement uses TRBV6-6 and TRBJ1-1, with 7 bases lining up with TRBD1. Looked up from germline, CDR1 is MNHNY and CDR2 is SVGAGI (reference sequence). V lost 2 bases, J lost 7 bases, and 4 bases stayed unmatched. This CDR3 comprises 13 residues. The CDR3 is CASSYRDRLEAFF. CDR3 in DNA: TGTGCCAGCAGTTACCGGGACAGACTTGAAGCTTTCTTT.

The chain's CDR3 is CASRTGRVGEQYF. For the CDR3, the DNA is TGTGCCAGTCGAACAGGGAGGGTGGGCGAGCAGTACTTC. The chain is built from TRBV6-5 and TRBJ2-7, with D possibly matching TRBD2 (7 bases). Germline-derived CDR1 and CDR2 are MNHEY and SVGAGI. Trimming shortened V by 9 bases and J by 6 bases, and 18 bases separated the two germline ends. The CDR3 loop spans 13 amino acids.

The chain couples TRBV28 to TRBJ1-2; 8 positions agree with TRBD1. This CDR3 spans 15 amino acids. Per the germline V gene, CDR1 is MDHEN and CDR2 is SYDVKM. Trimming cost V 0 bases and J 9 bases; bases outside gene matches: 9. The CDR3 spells CASSLWGGQGGSYTF. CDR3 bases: TGTGCCAGCAGTTTATGGGGCGGACAGGGAGGGAGCTACACCTTC.

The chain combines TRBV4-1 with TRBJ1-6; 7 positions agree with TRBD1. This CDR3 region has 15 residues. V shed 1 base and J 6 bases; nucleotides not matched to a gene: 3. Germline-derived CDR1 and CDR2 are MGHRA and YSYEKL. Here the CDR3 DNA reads TGCGCCAGCAGCCAAGTGAGGGGGCCTAATTCACCCCTCCACTTT. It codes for CASSQVRGPNSPLHF.

The CDR3 loop reads CASSPPGQGNQPQHF. CDR3 nucleotides: TGTGCCAGCTCACCACCGGGACAGGGCAATCAGCCCCAGCATTTT. The V and J genes are TRBV18 and TRBJ1-5; 8 bases map to TRBD1. The CDR3 spans 15 residues. With V trimmed by 0 bases and J by 2 bases, 0 bases remained unmatched. The germline CDR1 and CDR2 sequences are KGHSH and LQKENI.

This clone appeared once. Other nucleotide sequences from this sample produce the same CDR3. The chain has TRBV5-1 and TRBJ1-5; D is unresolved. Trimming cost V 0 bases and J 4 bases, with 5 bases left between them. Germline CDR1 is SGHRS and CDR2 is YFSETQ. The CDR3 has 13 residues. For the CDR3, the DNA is TGCGCCAGCAGCTTGGGTCAGAATCAGCCCCAGCATTTT. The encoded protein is CASSLGQNQPQHF.

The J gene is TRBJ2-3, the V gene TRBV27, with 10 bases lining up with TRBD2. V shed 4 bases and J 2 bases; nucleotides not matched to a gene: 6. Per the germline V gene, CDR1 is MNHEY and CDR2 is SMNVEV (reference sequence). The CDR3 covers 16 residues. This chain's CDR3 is CASSSILAGFTDTQYF. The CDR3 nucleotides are TGTGCCAGCAGTTCAATACTAGCGGGATTCACAGATACGCAGTATTTT.

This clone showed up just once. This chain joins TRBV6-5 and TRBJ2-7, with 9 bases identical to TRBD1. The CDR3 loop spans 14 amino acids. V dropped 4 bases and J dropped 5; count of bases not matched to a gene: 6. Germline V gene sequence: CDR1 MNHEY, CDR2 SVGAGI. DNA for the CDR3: TGTGCCAGCAGTTCGCACAGGGGGCGGGACGAGCAGTACTTC. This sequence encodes CASSSHRGRDEQYF.

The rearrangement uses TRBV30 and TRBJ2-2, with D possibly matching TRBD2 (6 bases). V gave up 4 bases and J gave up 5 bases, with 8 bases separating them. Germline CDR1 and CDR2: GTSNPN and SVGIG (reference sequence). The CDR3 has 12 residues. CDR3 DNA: TGTGCCTGGACAGGAGGGACCGGGGAGCTGTTTTTT. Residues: CAWTGGTGELFF.

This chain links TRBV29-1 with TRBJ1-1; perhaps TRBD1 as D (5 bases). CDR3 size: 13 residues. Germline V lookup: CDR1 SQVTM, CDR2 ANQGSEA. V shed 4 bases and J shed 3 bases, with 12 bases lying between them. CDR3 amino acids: CSVAKGLDTEAFF. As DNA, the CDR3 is TGCAGCGTTGCGAAGGGGTTGGACACTGAAGCTTTCTTT. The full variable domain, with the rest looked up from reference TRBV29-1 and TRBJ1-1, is SAVISQKPSRDICQRGTSLTIQCQVDSQVTMMFWYRQQPGQSLTLIATANQGSEATYESGFVIDKFPISRPNLTFSTLTVSNMSPEDSSIYLCSVAKGLDTEAFFGQGTRLTVV.

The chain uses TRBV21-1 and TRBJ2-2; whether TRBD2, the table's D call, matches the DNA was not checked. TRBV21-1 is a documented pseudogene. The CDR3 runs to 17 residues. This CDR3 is CASSKAPPSGNSGELFF. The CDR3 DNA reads TGTGCCAGCAGCAAAGCCCCCCCTAGCGGGAACTCCGGGGAGCTGTTTTTT.

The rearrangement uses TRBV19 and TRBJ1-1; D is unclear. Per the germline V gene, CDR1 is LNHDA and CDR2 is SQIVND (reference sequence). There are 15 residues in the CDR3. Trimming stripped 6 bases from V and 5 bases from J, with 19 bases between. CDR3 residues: CASRGRSQTWTEAFF. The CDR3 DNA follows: TGTGCCAGTAGGGGCAGGTCCCAGACGTGGACTGAAGCTTTCTTT. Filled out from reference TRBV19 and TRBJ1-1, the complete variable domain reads DGGITQSPKYLFRKEGQNVTLSCEQNLNHDAMYWYRQDPGQGLRLIYYSQIVNDFQKGDIAEGYSVSREKKESFPLTVTSAQKNPTAFYLCASRGRSQTWTEAFFGQGTRLTVV.

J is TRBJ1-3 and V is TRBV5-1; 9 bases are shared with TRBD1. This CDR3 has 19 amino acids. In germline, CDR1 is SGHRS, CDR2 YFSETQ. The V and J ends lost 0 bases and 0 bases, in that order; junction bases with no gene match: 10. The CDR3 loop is CASSLEYGTGSNSGNTIYF. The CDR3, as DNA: TGCGCCAGCAGCTTGGAATACGGGACAGGGAGCAACTCTGGAAACACCATATATTTT.

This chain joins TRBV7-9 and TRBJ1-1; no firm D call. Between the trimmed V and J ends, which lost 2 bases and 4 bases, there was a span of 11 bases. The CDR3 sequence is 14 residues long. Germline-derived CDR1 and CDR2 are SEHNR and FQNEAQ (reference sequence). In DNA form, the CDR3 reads TGTGCCAGCAGCTTACGACAATCGGTCACTGAAGCTTTCTTT. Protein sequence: CASSLRQSVTEAFF.

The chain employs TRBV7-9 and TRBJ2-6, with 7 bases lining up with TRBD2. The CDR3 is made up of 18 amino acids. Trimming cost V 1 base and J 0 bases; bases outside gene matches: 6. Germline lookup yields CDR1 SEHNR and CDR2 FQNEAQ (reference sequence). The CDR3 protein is CASSLGGTTYSGANVLTF. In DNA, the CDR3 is TGTGCCAGCAGCTTAGGGGGGACTACGTACTCTGGGGCCAACGTCCTGACTTTC.

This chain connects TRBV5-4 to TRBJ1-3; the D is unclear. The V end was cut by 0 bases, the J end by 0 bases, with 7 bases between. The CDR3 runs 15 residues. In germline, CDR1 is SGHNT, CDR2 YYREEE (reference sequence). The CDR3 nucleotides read TGTGCCAGCAGCTTGGGGCAGTCCTCTGGAAACACCATATATTTT. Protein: CASSLGQSSGNTIYF.

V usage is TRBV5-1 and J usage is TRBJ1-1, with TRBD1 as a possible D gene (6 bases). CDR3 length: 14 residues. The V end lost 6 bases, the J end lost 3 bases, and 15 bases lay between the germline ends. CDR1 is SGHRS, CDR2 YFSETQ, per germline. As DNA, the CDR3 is TGCGCCAGCACCACACGGGGGGGGCACACTGAAGCTTTCTTT. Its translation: CASTTRGGHTEAFF.

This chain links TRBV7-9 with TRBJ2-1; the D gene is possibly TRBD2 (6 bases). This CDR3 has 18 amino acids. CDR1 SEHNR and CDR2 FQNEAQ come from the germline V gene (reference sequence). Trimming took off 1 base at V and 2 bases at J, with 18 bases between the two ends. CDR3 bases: TGTGCCAGCAGCTTAGGGGAATCTAGGAGGGAGGCCTACAATGAGCAGTTCTTC. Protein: CASSLGESRREAYNEQFF.

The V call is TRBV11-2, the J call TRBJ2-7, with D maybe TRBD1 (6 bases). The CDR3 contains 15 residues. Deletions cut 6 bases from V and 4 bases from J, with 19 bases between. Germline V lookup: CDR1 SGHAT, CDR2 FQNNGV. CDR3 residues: CASRVQGPSGYEQYF. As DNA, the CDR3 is TGTGCCAGCAGGGTACAGGGTCCGTCTGGTTACGAGCAGTACTTC.